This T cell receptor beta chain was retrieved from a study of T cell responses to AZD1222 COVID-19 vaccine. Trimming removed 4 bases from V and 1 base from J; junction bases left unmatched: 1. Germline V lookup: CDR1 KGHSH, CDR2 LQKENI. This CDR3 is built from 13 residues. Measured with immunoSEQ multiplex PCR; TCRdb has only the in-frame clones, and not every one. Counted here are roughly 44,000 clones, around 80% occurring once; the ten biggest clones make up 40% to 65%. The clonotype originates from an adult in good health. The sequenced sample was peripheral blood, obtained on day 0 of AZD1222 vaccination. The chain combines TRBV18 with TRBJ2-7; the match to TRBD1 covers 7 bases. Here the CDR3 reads CASSLDRSYEQYF. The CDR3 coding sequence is TGTGCCAGCTCACTGGACAGGTCCTACGAGCAGTACTTC.